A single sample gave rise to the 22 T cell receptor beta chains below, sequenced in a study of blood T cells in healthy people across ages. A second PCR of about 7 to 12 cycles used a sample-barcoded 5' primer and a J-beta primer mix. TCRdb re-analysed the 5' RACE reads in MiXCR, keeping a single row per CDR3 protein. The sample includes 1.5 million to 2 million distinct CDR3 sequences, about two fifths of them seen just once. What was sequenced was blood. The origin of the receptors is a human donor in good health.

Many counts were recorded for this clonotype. CDR3 loop: CSARDIAAAKNIQYF. The DNA for the CDR3 is TGCAGTGCTAGAGATATCGCGGCCGCCAAAAACATTCAGTACTTC. This sequence joins TRBV20-1 and TRBJ2-4; D call uncertain. Trimming removed 0 bases at V and 1 base at J, with 10 bases between. The CDR3 contains 15 residues. Germline CDR1 reads DFQATT; CDR2 reads SNEGSKA (reference sequence).

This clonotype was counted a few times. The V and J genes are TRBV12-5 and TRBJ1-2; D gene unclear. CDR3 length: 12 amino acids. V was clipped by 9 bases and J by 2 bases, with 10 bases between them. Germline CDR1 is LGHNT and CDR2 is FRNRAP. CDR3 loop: CASAGSNYGYTF. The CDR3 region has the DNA TGTGCTAGCGCGGGGAGCAACTATGGCTACACCTTC.

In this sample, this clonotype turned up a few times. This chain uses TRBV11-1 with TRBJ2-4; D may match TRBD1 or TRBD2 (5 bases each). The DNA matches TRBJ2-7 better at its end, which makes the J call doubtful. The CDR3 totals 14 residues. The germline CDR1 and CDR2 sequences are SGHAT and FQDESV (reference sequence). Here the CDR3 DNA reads TGTGCCAGCAGGTCCGGGACGGGTTGGGGCGAGCAGTACTTC. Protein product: CASRSGTGWGEQYF.

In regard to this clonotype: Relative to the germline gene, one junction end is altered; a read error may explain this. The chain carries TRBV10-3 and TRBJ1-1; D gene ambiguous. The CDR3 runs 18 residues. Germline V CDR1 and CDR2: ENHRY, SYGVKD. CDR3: CVISESIREALRNTEAFF. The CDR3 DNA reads TGTGTCATCAGTGAGTCGATTCGAGAGGCTTTACGGAACACTGAAGCTTTCTTT.

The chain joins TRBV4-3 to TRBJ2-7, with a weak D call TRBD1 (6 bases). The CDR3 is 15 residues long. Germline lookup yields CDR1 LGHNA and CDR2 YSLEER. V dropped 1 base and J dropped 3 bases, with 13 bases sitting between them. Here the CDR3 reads CASSQAHREVYEQYF. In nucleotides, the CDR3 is TGCGCCAGCAGCCAAGCCCACAGGGAAGTCTACGAGCAGTACTTC.

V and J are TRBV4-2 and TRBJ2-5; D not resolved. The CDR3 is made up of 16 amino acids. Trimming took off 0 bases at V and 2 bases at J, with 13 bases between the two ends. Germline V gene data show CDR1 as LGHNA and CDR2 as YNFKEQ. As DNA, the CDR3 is TGTGCCAGCAGCCAAGATGTCGTCGACGGGCAAGAGACCCAGTACTTC. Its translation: CASSQDVVDGQETQYF.

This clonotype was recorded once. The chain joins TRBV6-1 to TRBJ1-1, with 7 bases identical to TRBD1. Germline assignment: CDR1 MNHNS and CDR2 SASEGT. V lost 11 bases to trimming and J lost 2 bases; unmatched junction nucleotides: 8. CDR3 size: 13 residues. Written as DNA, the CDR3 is TGTGCCGGAAGTACAGGGGCCAACACTGAAGCTTTCTTT. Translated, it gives CAGSTGANTEAFF.

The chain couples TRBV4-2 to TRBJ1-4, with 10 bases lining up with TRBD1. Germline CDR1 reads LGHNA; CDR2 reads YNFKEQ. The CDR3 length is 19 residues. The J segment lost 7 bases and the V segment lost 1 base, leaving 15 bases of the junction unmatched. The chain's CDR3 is CASSQALGQAGQGSEKLFF. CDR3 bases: TGTGCCAGCAGCCAAGCCCTAGGACAGGCGGGACAGGGGAGTGAAAAACTGTTTTTT.

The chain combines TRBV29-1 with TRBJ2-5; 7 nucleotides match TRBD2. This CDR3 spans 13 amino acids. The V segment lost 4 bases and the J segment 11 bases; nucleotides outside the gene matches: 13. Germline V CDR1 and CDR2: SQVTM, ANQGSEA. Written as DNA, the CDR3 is TGCAGCGTTGGGGGGGAGGGGAGCAATGAGCAGTACTTC. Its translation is CSVGGEGSNEQYF. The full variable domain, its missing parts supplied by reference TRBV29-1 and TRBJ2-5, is SAVISQKPSRDICQRGTSLTIQCQVDSQVTMMFWYRQQPGQSLTLIATANQGSEATYESGFVIDKFPISRPNLTFSTLTVSNMSPEDSSIYLCSVGGEGSNEQYFGPGTRLLVL.

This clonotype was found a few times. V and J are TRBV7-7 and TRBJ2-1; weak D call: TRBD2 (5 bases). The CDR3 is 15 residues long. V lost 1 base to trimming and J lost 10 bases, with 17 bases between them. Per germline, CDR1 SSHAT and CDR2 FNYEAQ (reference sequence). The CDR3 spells CASSLVLASFPEQFF. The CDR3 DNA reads TGTGCCAGCAGCTTAGTGTTAGCGTCGTTCCCCGAGCAGTTCTTC.

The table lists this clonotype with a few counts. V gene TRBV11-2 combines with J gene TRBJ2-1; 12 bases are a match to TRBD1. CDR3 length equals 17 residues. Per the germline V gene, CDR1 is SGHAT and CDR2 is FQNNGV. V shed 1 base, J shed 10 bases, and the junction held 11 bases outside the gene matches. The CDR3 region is CASSLVPPGQGAGEQFF. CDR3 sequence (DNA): TGTGCCAGCAGCTTAGTACCTCCGGGACAGGGGGCAGGGGAGCAGTTCTTC.

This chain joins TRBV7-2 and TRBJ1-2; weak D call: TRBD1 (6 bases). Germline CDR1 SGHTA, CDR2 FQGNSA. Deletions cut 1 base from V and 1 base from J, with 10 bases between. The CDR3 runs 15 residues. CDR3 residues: CASSLVTGLNYGYTF. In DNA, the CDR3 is TGTGCCAGCAGCTTAGTAACAGGGCTTAACTATGGCTACACCTTC.

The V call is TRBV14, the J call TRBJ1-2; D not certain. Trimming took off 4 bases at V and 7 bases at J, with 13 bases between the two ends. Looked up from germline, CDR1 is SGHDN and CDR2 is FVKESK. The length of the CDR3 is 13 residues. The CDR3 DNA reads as TGTGCCAGCAGCCGTTACCAGGATGGTGGCTACACCTTC. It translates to CASSRYQDGGYTF.

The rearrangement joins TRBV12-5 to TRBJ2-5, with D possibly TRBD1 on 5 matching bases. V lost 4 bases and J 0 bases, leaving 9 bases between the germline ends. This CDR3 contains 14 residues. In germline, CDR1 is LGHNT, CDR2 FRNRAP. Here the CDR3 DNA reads TGTGCTAGTGGTTCAGACAGAAACCAAGAGACCCAGTACTTC. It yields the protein CASGSDRNQETQYF.

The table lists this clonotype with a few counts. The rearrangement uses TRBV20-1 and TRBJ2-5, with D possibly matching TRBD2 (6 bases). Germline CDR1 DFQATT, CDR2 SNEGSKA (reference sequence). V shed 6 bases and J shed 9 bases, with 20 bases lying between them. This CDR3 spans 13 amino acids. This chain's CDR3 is CSAGLVAREAQYF. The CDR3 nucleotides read TGCAGTGCGGGGCTAGTGGCAAGGGAGGCCCAGTACTTC.

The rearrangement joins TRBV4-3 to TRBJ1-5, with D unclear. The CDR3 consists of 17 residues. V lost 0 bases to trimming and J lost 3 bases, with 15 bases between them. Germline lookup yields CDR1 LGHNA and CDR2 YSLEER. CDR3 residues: CASSQDWGGRTNQPQHF. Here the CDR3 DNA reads TGCGCCAGCAGCCAAGACTGGGGAGGGAGAACCAATCAGCCCCAGCATTTT.

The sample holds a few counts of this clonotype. CDR3 residues: CASRQKEVAYNSPLHF. The CDR3 DNA is TGTGCCAGCAGACAGAAAGAGGTGGCCTATAATTCACCCCTCCACTTT. This sequence joins TRBV5-5 and TRBJ1-6, with D uncertain. V lost 5 bases, J lost 2 bases, and 14 bases lay in between. CDR1 and CDR2 (germline): SGHKS, YYEKEE (reference sequence). This CDR3 has 16 amino acids.

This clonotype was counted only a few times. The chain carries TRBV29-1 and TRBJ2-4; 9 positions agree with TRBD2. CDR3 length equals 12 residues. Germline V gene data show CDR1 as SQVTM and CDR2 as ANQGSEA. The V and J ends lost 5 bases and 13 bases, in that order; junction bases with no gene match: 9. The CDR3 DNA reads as TGCAGCGTTTCTAGCGGGGAACCCAAGCAGTACTTC. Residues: CSVSSGEPKQYF. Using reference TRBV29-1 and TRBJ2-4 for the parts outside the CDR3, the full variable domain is SAVISQKPSRDICQRGTSLTIQCQVDSQVTMMFWYRQQPGQSLTLIATANQGSEATYESGFVIDKFPISRPNLTFSTLTVSNMSPEDSSIYLCSVSSGEPKQYFGAGTRLSVL.

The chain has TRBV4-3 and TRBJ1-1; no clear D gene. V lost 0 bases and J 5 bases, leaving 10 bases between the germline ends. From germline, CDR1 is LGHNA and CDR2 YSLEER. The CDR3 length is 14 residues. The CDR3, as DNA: TGCGCCAGCAGCCAAGAACTGGGGAAGACTGAAGCTTTCTTT. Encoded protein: CASSQELGKTEAFF.

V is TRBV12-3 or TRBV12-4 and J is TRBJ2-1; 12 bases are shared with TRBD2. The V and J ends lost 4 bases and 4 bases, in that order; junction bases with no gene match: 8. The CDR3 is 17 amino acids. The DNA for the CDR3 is TGTGCCAGCAGTTCTGCTAGCGGGGGGGGAAATTACAATGAGCAGTTCTTC. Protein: CASSSASGGGNYNEQFF.

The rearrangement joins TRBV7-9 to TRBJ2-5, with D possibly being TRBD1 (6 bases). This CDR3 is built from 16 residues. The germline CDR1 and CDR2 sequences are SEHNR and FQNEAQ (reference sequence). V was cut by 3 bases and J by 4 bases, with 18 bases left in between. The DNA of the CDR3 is TGTGCCAGCAGCTTCCAGGGGCGGACGGATCGAGAGACCCAGTACTTC. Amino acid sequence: CASSFQGRTDRETQYF.

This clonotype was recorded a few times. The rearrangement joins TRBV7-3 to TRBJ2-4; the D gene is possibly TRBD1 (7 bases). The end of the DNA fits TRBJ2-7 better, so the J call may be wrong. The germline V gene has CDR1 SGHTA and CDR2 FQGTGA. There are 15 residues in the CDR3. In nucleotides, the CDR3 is TGTGCCAGCAGCTTCTACAGGGGAGGCCAGGACGAGCAGTACTTC. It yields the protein CASSFYRGGQDEQYF.